A single sample gave rise to the 20 T cell receptor beta chains below, sequenced in a study of blood T cell repertoires in COVID-19 (dated by TCRdb to 2020 to 2022). Preparation of the library involved the immunoSEQ multiplex PCR assay. As stored in TCRdb, this immuneACCESS dataset retains in-frame rearrangements with V and J assigned. A fraction of the clones does not appear; measured against another copy, unresolved V genes explain less than half of the discrepancy, and the remainder lacks a known reason. The sample data list 250,000 to 300,000 clones, and around 90% of these were observed just once. The ten largest clones represent around 1.1% of the sample. Sequencing was performed on PBMCs or T cells enriched from blood (not recorded which). The receptor set was obtained from a woman in her twenties or thirties who had recovered from COVID-19.

The V and J genes are TRBV11-3 and TRBJ2-4; maybe TRBD1 (5 bases). In germline, CDR1 is SGHNT, CDR2 YENEEA. This CDR3 has 16 amino acids. V was pared by 3 bases and J by 0 bases, with 12 bases between. Written as DNA, the CDR3 is TGTGCCAGCAGCTTGCGGCAGGGCGAAGCCAAAAACATTCAGTACTTC. Encoded protein: CASSLRQGEAKNIQYF.

The V call is TRBV13, the J call TRBJ1-1, with D possibly matching TRBD1 (5 bases). Germline V gene sequence: CDR1 PRHDT, CDR2 FYEKMQ (reference sequence). This CDR3 has 16 amino acids. Trimming took 1 base from V and 1 from J, leaving 13 bases between them. CDR3: CASSLVREQGNTEAFF. CDR3 coding DNA: TGTGCCAGCAGCTTAGTCCGCGAGCAGGGGAACACTGAAGCTTTCTTT.

The chain uses TRBV3-1 (or the pseudogene TRBV3-2) and TRBJ1-5; D might be TRBD1 (5 bases). The length of the CDR3 is 13 residues. V dropped 3 bases and J dropped 10 bases, with 13 bases sitting between them. The germline V gene encodes CDR1 LGHDT and CDR2 YNNKEL (reference sequence). This CDR3 reads CASSQGTEQPQHF. As DNA, the CDR3 is TGTGCCAGCAGCCAGGGGACTGAACAACCCCAGCATTTT.

The chain employs TRBV11-2 and TRBJ2-4, with D uncertain. V gave up 7 bases and J gave up 6 bases, with 16 bases separating them. The germline CDR1 and CDR2 sequences are SGHAT and FQNNGV. The CDR3 totals 14 residues. The CDR3 DNA sequence: TGTGCCAGCATCGCCCAGGCAGGATCAAACATTCAGTACTTC. Its translation is CASIAQAGSNIQYF.

This CDR3 reads CASSVDTTASVHGYTF. CDR3 coding DNA: TGTGCCAGCAGCGTAGACACGACAGCTTCGGTCCATGGCTACACCTTC. The chain joins TRBV9 to TRBJ1-2, with D possibly matching TRBD1 (5 bases). Looked up from germline, CDR1 is SGDLS and CDR2 is YYNGEE. The CDR3 length is 16 residues. V was clipped by 0 bases and J by 6 bases, with 18 bases between them.

The V call is TRBV27, the J call TRBJ1-2, with D unclear. Deletions cut 3 bases from V and 6 bases from J, with 14 bases between. CDR3 length equals 14 residues. Germline V gene sequence: CDR1 MNHEY, CDR2 SMNVEV (reference sequence). CDR3 protein: CASSFMPVGHGYTF. CDR3 DNA: TGTGCCAGCAGTTTTATGCCAGTTGGGCATGGCTACACCTTC.

This chain uses TRBV27 with TRBJ2-7; TRBD2 agrees at 7 bases. CDR3 length equals 14 residues. The germline CDR1 and CDR2 sequences are MNHEY and SMNVEV (reference sequence). The J segment lost 2 bases and the V segment lost 4 bases, leaving 5 bases of the junction unmatched. The CDR3 nucleotides read TGTGCCAGCAGTTCTGGGACTACCCCCTACGAGCAGTACTTC. The encoded protein is CASSSGTTPYEQYF.

This chain links TRBV28 with TRBJ2-7, with 9 bases lining up with TRBD1. The J segment lost 2 bases and the V segment lost 6 bases, leaving 5 bases of the junction unmatched. Looked up from germline, CDR1 is MDHEN and CDR2 is SYDVKM. The CDR3 spans 14 residues. CDR3 sequence (DNA): TGTGCCAGCAGGGGACAGGGCACACCCTACGAGCAGTACTTC. Protein product: CASRGQGTPYEQYF. The whole variable domain, remainder taken from reference TRBV28 and TRBJ2-7, is DVKVTQSSRYLVKRTGEKVFLECVQDMDHENMFWYRQDPGLGLRLIYFSYDVKMKEKGDIPEGYSVSREKKERFSLILESASTNQTSMYLCASRGQGTPYEQYFGPGTRLTVT.

The rearrangement joins TRBV15 to TRBJ1-1; 7 nucleotides match TRBD1. Trimming cost V 3 bases and J 3 bases; bases outside gene matches: 4. The germline gives CDR1 LNHNV, CDR2 YYDKDF (reference sequence). This CDR3 has 14 amino acids. CDR3: CATSRRGPDTEAFF. CDR3 coding DNA: TGTGCCACCAGCAGGAGGGGGCCGGACACTGAAGCTTTCTTT.

V gene TRBV6-2 or TRBV6-3 combines with J gene TRBJ2-7; D is possibly TRBD1 (6 bases). The length of the CDR3 is 15 residues. Germline values: CDR1 MNHEY, CDR2 SVGEGT. Trimming removed 4 bases at V and 0 bases at J, with 13 bases between. The CDR3 bases are TGTGCCAGCAGTTCTACAGGGACCTTCTCCTACGAGCAGTACTTC. Protein product: CASSSTGTFSYEQYF.

This sequence joins TRBV30 and TRBJ2-7; 7 bases line up with TRBD1. This CDR3 has 13 residues. Per germline, CDR1 GTSNPN and CDR2 SVGIG (reference sequence). With V trimmed by 3 bases and J by 2 bases, 4 bases remained unmatched. CDR3 DNA: TGTGCCTGGAGCAGGGACAGAACCTACGAGCAGTACTTC. It is translated as CAWSRDRTYEQYF.

The V gene is TRBV9, the J gene TRBJ2-5; 15 bases agree with TRBD2. This CDR3 region has 16 residues. Germline values: CDR1 SGDLS, CDR2 YYNGEE. V trimming: 3 bases; J trimming: 2 bases; junction bases outside the gene matches: 2. CDR3 residues: CASSDGLAGGQETQYF. The CDR3 DNA reads TGTGCCAGCAGCGATGGACTAGCGGGAGGGCAAGAGACCCAGTACTTC.

This CDR3 is CASSLPQVAYEQYF. The CDR3 coding sequence is TGTGCCAGCAGCTTGCCTCAGGTAGCCTACGAGCAGTACTTC. The V call is TRBV5-6, the J call TRBJ2-7; D remains ambiguous. CDR1 SGHDT and CDR2 YYEEEE come from the germline V gene. V was clipped by 1 base and J by 2 bases, with 10 bases between them. The CDR3 runs to 14 residues.

V and J are TRBV27 and TRBJ2-7, with D uncertain. Trimming stripped 4 bases from V and 3 bases from J, with 4 bases between. The germline V gene has CDR1 MNHEY and CDR2 SMNVEV (reference sequence). The CDR3 is 11 residues long. CDR3 in amino acids: CASSSLYEQYF. In DNA form, the CDR3 reads TGTGCCAGCAGTTCCCTCTACGAGCAGTACTTC.

The rearrangement links TRBV28 to TRBJ1-5, with a tentative D call TRBD1 (5 bases). Germline values: CDR1 MDHEN, CDR2 SYDVKM. This CDR3 is 15 amino acids long. Trimming pared 6 bases from V and 4 bases from J, leaving 16 bases between. The DNA of the CDR3 is TGTGCCAGCAGCCTACAGGTCCCGGGTAATCAGCCCCAGCATTTT. It specifies CASSLQVPGNQPQHF.

This clone has a handful of counts. This chain joins TRBV28 and TRBJ2-2, with 10 nucleotides matching TRBD1. The CDR3 has 17 residues. Germline lookup yields CDR1 MDHEN and CDR2 SYDVKM. The V segment lost 6 bases and the J segment 5 bases; nucleotides outside the gene matches: 12. CDR3 bases: TGTGCCAGCAGGCTCCACAGTGGGACAGGGGAGACCGGGGAGCTGTTTTTT. It specifies CASRLHSGTGETGELFF.

The chain employs TRBV24-1 and TRBJ2-1; no clear D. V lost 5 bases to trimming and J lost 4 bases, with 17 bases between them. In germline, CDR1 is KGHDR, CDR2 SFDVKD. The CDR3 runs to 16 residues. The CDR3 here is CATSGDVGLDYNEQFF. Written as DNA, the CDR3 is TGTGCCACCAGTGGCGATGTCGGGTTGGATTACAATGAGCAGTTCTTC.

This chain joins TRBV19 and TRBJ1-5; TRBD1 might be the D (6 bases). With 6 bases removed from V and 6 bases from J, the gap between germline ends came to 15 bases. CDR1 LNHDA and CDR2 SQIVND come from the germline V gene (reference sequence). This CDR3 region has 14 residues. The CDR3 DNA reads TGTGCCAGTAGCGTGGGACAATGGGGTCAGCCCCAGCATTTT. It specifies CASSVGQWGQPQHF.

This clone has only one observation. The chain has TRBV6-5 and TRBJ1-2; TRBD1 is a possible D gene (6 bases). This CDR3 spans 15 amino acids. V lost 2 bases, J lost 3 bases, and 13 bases lay in between. CDR1 is MNHEY, CDR2 SVGAGI, per germline. CDR3 in DNA: TGTGCCAGCAGTTACAGGGAAGGGGGACACTATGGCTACACCTTC. It is translated as CASSYREGGHYGYTF.

The gene calls are TRBV4-3 and TRBJ2-7; 10 bases fit TRBD2. J gave up 7 bases and V 0 bases, and 15 bases lay outside the gene matches. The CDR3 consists of 18 residues. CDR1 and CDR2 (germline): LGHNA, YSLEER. This CDR3 reads CASSQEIIAGGKLLEQYF. CDR3 nucleotides: TGCGCCAGCAGCCAAGAGATTATAGCGGGAGGAAAGCTACTTGAGCAGTACTTC.